These 28 T cell receptor beta chains came from one sample sequenced in a study of T-cell reconstitution after alpha-beta-depleted transplantation in children. Unique molecular identifiers were incorporated when the TCRbeta library was constructed. TCRdb passed the PCR reads through MiXCR, listing each CDR3 protein once. The profile shows 200,000 or so distinct CDR3 sequences, 5% to 7.5% of them singletons. The source material was PBMCs, sampled before TCRalphabeta/CD19-depleted stem cell transplant. The receptors originated from a girl less than two years old with combined immunodeficiency, due to receive a stem cell transplant.

This clonotype has at least ten counts. The chain is built from TRBV14 and TRBJ2-7; TRBD1 agrees at 11 bases. The trim removed 2 bases at V and 2 bases at J, leaving 5 bases unmatched. The CDR3 runs to 16 residues. Germline CDR1 reads SGHDN; CDR2 reads FVKESK. The CDR3 DNA reads TGTGCCAGCAGCCAATCGACGGGACAGGGGGCCTACGAGCAGTACTTC. Translation: CASSQSTGQGAYEQYF. The full variable domain, rest sourced from reference TRBV14 and TRBJ2-7, is EAGVTQFPSHSVIEKGQTVTLRCDPISGHDNLYWYRRVMGKEIKFLLHFVKESKQDESGMPNNRFLAERTGGTYSTLKVQPAELEDSGVYFCASSQSTGQGAYEQYFGPGTRLTVT.

This clonotype was seen many times. The rearrangement links TRBV24-1 to TRBJ1-5; no reliable D call. The CDR3 spans 12 residues. Germline V gene lookup returns CDR1 KGHDR and CDR2 SFDVKD. The V end lost 7 bases, the J end lost 2 bases, and 5 bases lay between the germline ends. CDR3 coding DNA: TGTGCCACCAGGGACGGCAATCAGCCCCAGCATTTT. Translated, it gives CATRDGNQPQHF.

Many counts were recorded for this clonotype. The rearrangement uses TRBV15 and TRBJ1-2, with D possibly TRBD1 on 5 matching bases. From germline, CDR1 is LNHNV and CDR2 YYDKDF (reference sequence). Trimming removed 7 bases at V and 7 bases at J, with 19 bases between. The CDR3 length is 14 residues. Here the CDR3 reads CATNEDRVGSGYTF. The CDR3 nucleotides read TGTGCCACCAATGAAGACAGAGTTGGGTCTGGCTACACCTTC. The whole variable domain, remainder taken from reference TRBV15 and TRBJ1-2, is DAMVIQNPRYQVTQFGKPVTLSCSQTLNHNVMYWYQQKSSQAPKLLFHYYDKDFNNEADTPDNFQSRRPNTSFCFLDIRSPGLGDTAMYLCATNEDRVGSGYTFGSGTRLTVV.

This clonotype was recorded many times. The CDR3 loop reads CATGEVGLGSNEQFF. The DNA for the CDR3 is TGTGCCACCGGGGAGGTGGGACTAGGAAGCAATGAGCAGTTCTTC. The V call is TRBV24-1, the J call TRBJ2-1, with 8 positions matching TRBD2. CDR3 length: 15 amino acids. The junction had 12 bases not matched to a gene; V was cut back by 9 bases and J by 6 bases. Germline CDR1 KGHDR, CDR2 SFDVKD.

A few counts support this clonotype. The gene calls are TRBV5-6 and TRBJ1-2; D might be TRBD1 (6 bases). V gave up 4 bases and J gave up 5 bases, with 12 bases separating them. The CDR3 runs to 13 residues. Germline CDR1 SGHDT, CDR2 YYEEEE. Here the CDR3 DNA reads TGTGCCAGCAGCCGGGGGGGGCCATATGGCTACACCTTC. Protein product: CASSRGGPYGYTF.

This clonotype was seen at least ten times. The chain has TRBV14 and TRBJ2-7, with D perhaps assigned TRBD1 or TRBD2 (5 bases each). The CDR3 spans 15 residues. V was trimmed by 1 base and J by 9 bases, leaving 19 bases between them. Germline lookup yields CDR1 SGHDN and CDR2 FVKESK. The CDR3 nucleotides are TGTGCCAGCAGCCAAGTGGGGACCAATTTTTGGGTGCAGTACTTC. This translates into CASSQVGTNFWVQYF.

Only one count was recorded for this clonotype. The CDR3 sequence is CASSGSPLAGLTDTQYF. The CDR3 DNA follows: TGTGCCAGCAGCGGATCGCCGCTAGCGGGCCTCACAGATACGCAGTATTTT. The chain couples TRBV9 to TRBJ2-3, with 8 bases aligning to TRBD2. V dropped 3 bases and J dropped 2; count of bases not matched to a gene: 11. The CDR3 runs 17 residues. Per the germline V gene, CDR1 is SGDLS and CDR2 is YYNGEE.

This clonotype has ten or more counts. The chain recombines TRBV4-1 with TRBJ2-1, with TRBD2 identical over 8 bases. Germline CDR1 is MGHRA and CDR2 is YSYEKL. Trimming removed 2 bases from V and 6 bases from J; junction bases left unmatched: 9. The CDR3 totals 16 residues. In DNA, the CDR3 is TGCGCCAGCAGCCAAATCATCCCCGGGAGGGGCAATGAGCAGTTCTTC. Translation: CASSQIIPGRGNEQFF.

Ten or more counts support this clonotype. This chain links TRBV20-1 with TRBJ2-7, with no clear D. Germline assignment: CDR1 DFQATT and CDR2 SNEGSKA (reference sequence). The CDR3 sequence is 13 residues long. V lost 3 bases to trimming and J lost 2 bases, with 11 bases between them. The CDR3 nucleotides read TGCAGTGCTAGCAGTAGGATGACCTACGAGCAGTACTTC. This sequence encodes CSASSRMTYEQYF.

With respect to this clonotype: Given a much more abundant clone one base away, this may be a read error. This sequence joins TRBV20-1 and TRBJ2-7; D is uncertain. Germline CDR1 is DFQATT and CDR2 is SNEGSKA (reference sequence). The CDR3 is 14 residues long. This chain's CDR3 is CSSRDWLFSYEQYF. The CDR3 nucleotides read TGCAGTTCTAGAGATTGGCTCTTCTCCTACGAGCAGTACTTC.

This clonotype was seen repeatedly, ten times or more. This chain links TRBV20-1 with TRBJ2-7, with 13 bases fitting TRBD2. The CDR3 is 14 residues long. Germline V gives CDR1 DFQATT, CDR2 SNEGSKA (reference sequence). V shed 6 bases, J shed 5 bases, and the junction held 7 bases outside the gene matches. In DNA form, the CDR3 reads TGCAGTGCCCCCGGACTAGCGGGAGACCACGAGCAGTACTTC. It specifies CSAPGLAGDHEQYF.

CDR3 DNA: TGTGCCAGCAGCCTCAGACTAGCGGGAGCAATAGTCTACGAGCAGTACTTC. Protein sequence: CASSLRLAGAIVYEQYF. The gene calls are TRBV14 and TRBJ2-7, with 12 bases lining up with TRBD2. CDR1 and CDR2 from the germline V gene are SGHDN and FVKESK. The CDR3 is 17 residues long. V lost 4 bases to trimming and J lost 3 bases; unmatched junction nucleotides: 10.

This clonotype was observed at least ten times. The genes are TRBV7-9 and TRBJ2-5; 8 nucleotides line up with TRBD2. Germline V gene sequence: CDR1 SEHNR, CDR2 FQNEAQ (reference sequence). The CDR3 has 15 residues. V shed 2 bases, J shed 5 bases, and the junction held 7 bases outside the gene matches. The CDR3 sequence is CASSLSGRGQETQYF. The CDR3 region has the DNA TGTGCCAGCAGCTTAAGCGGGAGAGGCCAGGAGACCCAGTACTTC.

In its sample, this clonotype was seen many times. V is TRBV29-1 and J is TRBJ1-1, with TRBD1 matching 10 bases. With V trimmed by 7 bases and J by 2 bases, 22 bases remained unmatched. The CDR3 runs 19 residues. CDR1 and CDR2 (germline): SQVTM, ANQGSEA. This CDR3 is CSAILIGTGEGFFNTEAFF. Written as DNA, the CDR3 is TGCAGCGCTATATTAATAGGGACAGGGGAGGGATTTTTTAACACTGAAGCTTTCTTT.

This clonotype was counted many times. This chain uses TRBV20-1 with TRBJ2-1; 9 bases fit TRBD2. In germline, CDR1 is DFQATT, CDR2 SNEGSKA (reference sequence). Trimming at V came to 8 bases and at J to 8 bases, leaving 10 bases not matched to a gene. The CDR3 is 13 residues long. This CDR3 reads CSQPGLALHEQFF. The DNA of the CDR3 is TGCAGTCAGCCGGGACTAGCACTGCATGAGCAGTTCTTC.

This clonotype was found many times. The CDR3 sequence is CSVEGAASDVYNEQFF. Written as DNA, the CDR3 is TGCAGCGTTGAAGGAGCAGCTAGCGACGTCTACAATGAGCAGTTCTTC. The chain joins TRBV29-1 to TRBJ2-1; the D gene is possibly TRBD2 (6 bases). Germline CDR1 SQVTM, CDR2 ANQGSEA. Trimming removed 1 base at V and 3 bases at J, with 16 bases between. The CDR3 is 16 amino acids.

There are a few counts of this clonotype. The chain recombines TRBV3-1 with TRBJ2-7, with D perhaps TRBD1 (5 bases). Germline V gene data show CDR1 as LGHDT and CDR2 as YNNKEL (reference sequence). The CDR3 covers 17 residues. The V end was cut by 0 bases, the J end by 3 bases, with 18 bases between. The CDR3 reads CASSQDRGRVEDYEQYF. CDR3 nucleotides: TGTGCCAGCAGCCAAGATAGAGGCAGGGTGGAAGACTACGAGCAGTACTTC.

This clonotype was seen ten or more times. This chain's CDR3 is CSAGDSNQPQHF. CDR3 coding DNA: TGCAGTGCGGGAGACAGCAATCAGCCCCAGCATTTT. The gene calls are TRBV20-1 and TRBJ1-5; unclear D gene. The length of the CDR3 is 12 residues. Germline CDR1 is DFQATT and CDR2 is SNEGSKA (reference sequence). The V end was cut by 6 bases, the J end by 1 base, with 7 bases between.

At least ten counts were recorded for this clonotype. The chain carries TRBV9 and TRBJ2-1, with a weak D call TRBD2 (6 bases). The V gene lost 4 bases and the J gene lost 0 bases, with 14 bases spanning the gap. From germline, CDR1 is SGDLS and CDR2 YYNGEE. The CDR3 totals 16 residues. The CDR3 spells CASSPRRETSYNEQFF. The CDR3 bases are TGTGCCAGCAGCCCGAGACGGGAGACCTCCTACAATGAGCAGTTCTTC.

This clonotype has just a few counts. CDR3 loop: CASSQYKVHNEQFF. In DNA, the CDR3 is TGTGCCAGCAGCCAATATAAGGTCCACAATGAGCAGTTCTTC. The rearrangement joins TRBV14 to TRBJ2-1; D uncertain. Trimming removed 2 bases from V and 5 bases from J, with 10 bases in between. This CDR3 spans 14 amino acids. Per the germline V gene, CDR1 is SGHDN and CDR2 is FVKESK.

This clonotype was picked up many times. The rearrangement joins TRBV12-3 or TRBV12-4 to TRBJ2-1, with D tentatively TRBD1 or TRBD2 (5 bases each). The CDR3 consists of 19 residues. Trimming shortened V by 3 bases and J by 7 bases, and 28 bases separated the two germline ends. Written as DNA, the CDR3 is TGTGCCAGCAGTTTTCAGGGCGGGTCCTCCCGGACGGGAAGTAATGAGCAGTTCTTC. Translation: CASSFQGGSSRTGSNEQFF.

This clonotype was counted at least ten times. V gene TRBV12-3 or TRBV12-4 combines with J gene TRBJ2-5; D uncertain. This CDR3 has 13 residues. Trimming took 6 bases from V and 4 from J, leaving 12 bases between them. The CDR3 DNA sequence: TGTGCCAGCAGCCCCGTACACAGAGAGACCCAGTACTTC. Amino acid sequence: CASSPVHRETQYF.

This clonotype was observed at least ten times. The V call is TRBV20-1, the J call TRBJ2-5; no clear D gene. The CDR3 loop spans 11 amino acids. CDR1 DFQATT and CDR2 SNEGSKA come from the germline V gene (reference sequence). The CDR3 sequence: CSPAVRETQYF. The DNA of the CDR3 is TGCAGCCCAGCCGTTCGGGAGACCCAGTACTTC.

This clonotype was seen repeatedly, ten times or more. The chain combines TRBV4-2 with TRBJ2-5, with D possibly TRBD1 on 5 matching bases. There are 14 residues in the CDR3. The germline V gene has CDR1 LGHNA and CDR2 YNFKEQ. V was clipped by 1 base and J by 7 bases, with 13 bases between them. CDR3 nucleotides: TGTGCCAGCAGCCAAGGGGGTAGCCAGGGGACCCAGTACTTC. Residues: CASSQGGSQGTQYF.

This clonotype has at least ten counts. DNA for the CDR3: TGTGCCAGCTCACCACCTCTCCAGGGGGCTCACATTCAGTACTTC. Translation: CASSPPLQGAHIQYF. The V call is TRBV18, the J call TRBJ2-4, with 8 bases that match TRBD1. The germline V gene encodes CDR1 KGHSH and CDR2 LQKENI. The CDR3 covers 15 residues. The junction had 6 bases not matched to a gene; V was cut back by 0 bases and J by 8 bases. Full variable domain (missing parts from reference TRBV18 and TRBJ2-4): NAGVMQNPRHLVRRRGQEARLRCSPMKGHSHVYWYRQLPEEGLKFMVYLQKENIIDESGMPKERFSAEFPKEGPSILRIQQVVRGDSAAYFCASSPPLQGAHIQYFGAGTRLSVL.

This clonotype came up many times. The J gene is TRBJ2-7, the V gene TRBV12-3 or TRBV12-4; D perhaps matches TRBD1 (6 bases). The V and J ends lost 6 bases and 0 bases respectively, with 12 bases between them. The CDR3 loop spans 14 amino acids. As DNA, the CDR3 is TGTGCCAGCAGGCAGGGGTCAAGCTCCTACGAGCAGTACTTC. Translated: CASRQGSSSYEQYF.

This clonotype was seen ten or more times. The V call is TRBV5-1, the J call TRBJ2-3; 12 bases fit TRBD2. This CDR3 contains 17 residues. Trimming removed 3 bases from V and 5 bases from J; junction bases left unmatched: 10. Germline-derived CDR1 and CDR2 are SGHRS and YFSETQ. The CDR3 sequence: CASSYPPTSGRGDTQYF. The CDR3 DNA is TGCGCCAGCAGCTACCCTCCGACTAGCGGGAGAGGAGATACGCAGTATTTT.

This clonotype was counted a few times. The chain has TRBV7-3 and TRBJ2-7; D ambiguous. The V gene's germline CDR1 is SGHTA and CDR2 FQGTGA. This CDR3 spans 14 amino acids. Trimming took 6 bases from V and 2 from J, leaving 14 bases between them. The CDR3, as DNA: TGTGCCAGCAGTCTGGATGGGTCCGCCTACGAGCAGTACTTC. Translating it yields CASSLDGSAYEQYF.